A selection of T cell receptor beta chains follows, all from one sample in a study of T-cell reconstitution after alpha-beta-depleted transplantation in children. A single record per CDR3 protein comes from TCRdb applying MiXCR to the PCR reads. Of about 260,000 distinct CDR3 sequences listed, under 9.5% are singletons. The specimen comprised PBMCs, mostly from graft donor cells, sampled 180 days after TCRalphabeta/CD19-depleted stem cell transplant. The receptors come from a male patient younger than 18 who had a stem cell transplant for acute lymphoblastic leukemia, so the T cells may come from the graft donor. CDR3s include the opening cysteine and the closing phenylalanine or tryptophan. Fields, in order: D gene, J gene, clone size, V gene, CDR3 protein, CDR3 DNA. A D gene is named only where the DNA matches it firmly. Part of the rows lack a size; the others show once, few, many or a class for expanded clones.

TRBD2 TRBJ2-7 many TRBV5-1 CASSLVAGAFYEQYF TGCGCCAGCAGCTTGGTAGCGGGAGCTTTCTACGAGCAGTACTTC
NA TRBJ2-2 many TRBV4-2 CASSQDRASERELFF TGTGCCAGCAGCCAAGATCGTGCTAGCGAGCGGGAGCTGTTTTTT
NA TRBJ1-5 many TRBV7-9 CASSSRDTNQPQHF TGTGCCAGCAGCTCCCGGGACACCAATCAGCCCCAGCATTTT
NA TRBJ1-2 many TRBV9 CASSVGAGAFGYTF TGTGCCAGCAGCGTAGGGGCGGGGGCGTTTGGCTACACCTTC
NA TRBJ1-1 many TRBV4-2 CASSQDAGLGAEAFF TGTGCCAGCAGCCAAGACGCAGGTCTAGGGGCTGAAGCTTTCTTT
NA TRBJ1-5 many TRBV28 CASSFEGGRGQPQHF TGTGCCAGCAGTTTTGAAGGGGGTCGAGGTCAGCCCCAGCATTTT
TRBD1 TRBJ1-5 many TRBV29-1 CSVMGQGGNQPQHF TGCAGCGTTATGGGACAGGGAGGCAATCAGCCCCAGCATTTT
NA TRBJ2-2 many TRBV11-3 CASSLLGGGELFF TGTGCCAGCAGCTTACTGGGAGGCGGGGAGCTGTTTTTT
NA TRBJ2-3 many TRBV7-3 CASSLIGGTTDTQYF TGTGCCAGCAGCTTAATTGGCGGGACCACAGATACGCAGTATTTT
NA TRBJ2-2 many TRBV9 CASSVDWGGELFF TGTGCCAGCAGCGTAGACTGGGGCGGGGAGCTGTTTTTT
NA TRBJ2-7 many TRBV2 CASSKSYEQYF TGTGCCAGCAGTAAATCCTACGAGCAGTACTTC
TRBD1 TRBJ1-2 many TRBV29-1 CSVMTGANYGYTF TGCAGCGTCATGACAGGGGCGAATTATGGCTACACCTTC
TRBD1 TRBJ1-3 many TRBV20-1 CSARATGKISGNTIYF TGCAGTGCTAGGGCGACAGGGAAGATCTCTGGAAACACCATATATTTT
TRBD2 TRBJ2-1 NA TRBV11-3 CASSWSTVAGVNNEQFF TGTGCCAGCAGCTGGAGTACCGTAGCGGGGGTCAACAATGAGCAGTTCTTC
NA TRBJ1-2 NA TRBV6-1 CASSLRTSYGYTF TGTGCCAGCAGCCTGCGCACCTCCTATGGCTACACCTTC
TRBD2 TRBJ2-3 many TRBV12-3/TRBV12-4 CASSVLAVRDTQYF TGTGCCAGCAGCGTACTAGCGGTCCGGGATACGCAGTATTTT
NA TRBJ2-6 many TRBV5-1 CASSLGDFGFGANVLTF TGCGCCAGCAGCTTGGGGGACTTCGGCTTTGGGGCCAACGTCCTGACTTTC
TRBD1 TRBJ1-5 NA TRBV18 CASSGTGGQPQHF TGTGCCAGCTCCGGGACAGGGGGACAGCCCCAGCATTTT
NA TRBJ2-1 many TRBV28 CASSPPGRGSYNEQFF TGTGCCAGCAGCCCCCCCGGACGGGGCTCCTACAATGAGCAGTTCTTC
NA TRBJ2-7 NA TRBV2 CASSETFQAYEQYF TGTGCCAGCAGTGAAACGTTCCAAGCCTACGAGCAGTACTTC
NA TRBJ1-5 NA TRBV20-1 CSARVNNQPQHF TGCAGTGCTAGGGTCAACAATCAGCCCCAGCATTTT
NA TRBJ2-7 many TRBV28 CASGRQAPYEQYF TGTGCCAGCGGCCGACAGGCGCCCTACGAGCAGTACTTC
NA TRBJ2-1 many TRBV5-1 CASSLGYGAGEQFF TGCGCCAGCAGCTTGGGGTATGGGGCAGGTGAGCAGTTCTTC
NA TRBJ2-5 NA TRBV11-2 CASSLRVHLEGKETQYF TGTGCCAGCAGCTTAAGGGTTCACCTAGAGGGAAAAGAGACCCAGTACTTC
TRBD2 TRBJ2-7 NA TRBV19 CASSIGGTQGAYEQYF TGTGCCAGTAGTATCGGGGGGACTCAAGGGGCCTACGAGCAGTACTTC
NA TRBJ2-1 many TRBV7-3 CASSPGTFNEQFF TGTGCCAGCAGCCCCGGCACTTTCAATGAGCAGTTCTTC
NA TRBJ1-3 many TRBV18 CASSPARRGPSGNTIYF TGTGCCAGCTCACCAGCACGTCGGGGACCCTCTGGAAACACCATATATTTT
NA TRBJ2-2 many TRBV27 CASSLMVRGTGELFF TGTGCCAGCAGTTTAATGGTTCGGGGCACCGGGGAGCTGTTTTTT
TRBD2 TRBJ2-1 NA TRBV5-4 CASSDRDNQREVNEQFF TGTGCCAGCTCCGACCGGGACAATCAGCGGGAGGTGAATGAGCAGTTCTTC
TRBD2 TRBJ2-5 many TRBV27 CASSLIAGTRETQYF TGTGCCAGCAGTTTAATTGCAGGGACTAGGGAGACCCAGTACTTC
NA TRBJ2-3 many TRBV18 CASSPVGARGDTQYF TGTGCCAGCTCACCTGTCGGGGCCCGAGGAGATACGCAGTATTTT
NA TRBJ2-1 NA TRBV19 CASSSGGLLYNEQFF TGTGCCAGTAGTTCCGGGGGTTTACTATACAATGAGCAGTTCTTC
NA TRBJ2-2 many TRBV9 CASSVERTVNTGELFF TGTGCCAGCAGCGTAGAACGGACAGTTAACACCGGGGAGCTGTTTTTT
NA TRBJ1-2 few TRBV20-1 CSARDQGNSNYGYTF TGCAGTGCTAGAGATCAGGGTAACTCAAACTATGGCTACACCTTC
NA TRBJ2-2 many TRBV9 CASSVGIGRTTGELFF TGTGCCAGCAGCGTAGGGATAGGGCGCACCACCGGGGAGCTGTTTTTT
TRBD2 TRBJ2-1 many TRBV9 CASSATSGAYNEQFF TGTGCCAGCAGCGCCACTAGCGGGGCGTACAATGAGCAGTTCTTC
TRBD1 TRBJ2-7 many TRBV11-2 CASSLGDRGAHEQYF TGTGCCAGCAGCTTAGGGGACAGGGGAGCCCACGAGCAGTACTTC
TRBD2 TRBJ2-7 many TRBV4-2 CASSQESGTYEQYF TGTGCCAGCAGCCAAGAGAGCGGGACCTACGAGCAGTACTTC
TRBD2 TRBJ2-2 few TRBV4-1 CASSQEPFSGTSRELFF TGCGCCAGCAGCCAAGAACCCTTCTCCGGGACTAGCAGAGAGCTGTTTTTT
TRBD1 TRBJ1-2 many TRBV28 CASSYPGQGAFGYTF TGTGCCAGCAGTTACCCGGGACAGGGGGCTTTCGGCTACACCTTC
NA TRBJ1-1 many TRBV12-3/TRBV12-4 CASSLTKTEAFF TGTGCCAGCAGTTTAACGAAGACTGAAGCTTTCTTT
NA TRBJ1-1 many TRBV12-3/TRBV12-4 CASSFPLTLNTEAFF TGTGCCAGCAGTTTCCCCCTGACATTGAACACTGAAGCTTTCTTT